A single sample gave rise to the 15 T cell receptor beta chains below, sequenced in a study of T-cell memory formation after mild COVID-19. TCRdb reprocessed the 5' RACE reads with MiXCR, giving one entry per CDR3 protein. The repertoire includes about 190,000 distinct CDR3 sequences, approximately 20% of them detected once, and 2% to 3% sits in the top ten. Sequencing used PBMCs or a T cell subset sorted from them (not recorded which). Every receptor here comes from an adult woman who had mild COVID-19 (a few samples of this study predate the infection). Cell type and time point are not known.

This clonotype was seen repeatedly, ten times or more. The chain is built from TRBV30 and TRBJ2-7; the D gene is possibly TRBD1 (6 bases). Trimming cost V 3 bases and J 3 bases, with 9 bases left between them. The CDR3 loop spans 12 amino acids. Germline V gene sequence: CDR1 GTSNPN, CDR2 SVGIG (reference sequence). The CDR3 nucleotides read TGTGCCTGGAGGGGCAGGGGCTACGAGCAGTACTTC. It is translated as CAWRGRGYEQYF.

This clonotype was detected a few times. The V call is TRBV7-2, the J call TRBJ2-3; D might be TRBD1 (5 bases). This CDR3 spans 12 amino acids. The germline CDR1 and CDR2 sequences are SGHTA and FQGNSA. V dropped 0 bases and J dropped 11 bases, with 9 bases sitting between them. CDR3 sequence: CASSLAGQKQYF. For the CDR3, the DNA is TGTGCCAGCAGCTTAGCGGGGCAGAAGCAGTATTTT.

In nucleotides, the CDR3 is TGTGCCACCAGTGACCCCAGCGACAGGGCAGCCCACTACGAGCAGTACTTC. Translated, it gives CATSDPSDRAAHYEQYF. The gene calls are TRBV24-1 and TRBJ2-7, with TRBD1 matching 7 bases. The CDR3 contains 17 residues. J was trimmed by 3 bases and V by 4 bases; bases with no gene match: 14. Germline V gene lookup returns CDR1 KGHDR and CDR2 SFDVKD.

V gene TRBV7-3 combines with J gene TRBJ2-2, with D hard to call. The CDR3 loop spans 14 amino acids. Per germline, CDR1 SGHTA and CDR2 FQGTGA. Trimming left V 5 bases short and J 0 bases short, with 7 bases between. CDR3 nucleotide sequence: TGTGCCAGCAGCCGTAACTCGAACACCGGGGAGCTGTTTTTT. It codes for CASSRNSNTGELFF.

This rearrangement joins TRBV20-1 to TRBJ2-7, with TRBD1 identical over 7 bases. CDR3 length: 13 residues. Germline loops: CDR1 DFQATT, CDR2 SNEGSKA (reference sequence). J was trimmed by 5 bases and V by 3 bases; bases with no gene match: 7. CDR3 amino acids: CSASGVGTDEQYF. As DNA, the CDR3 is TGCAGTGCTAGTGGGGTAGGGACAGACGAGCAGTACTTC.

The chain combines TRBV24-1 with TRBJ1-2, with D uncertain. This CDR3 is built from 13 residues. In germline, CDR1 is KGHDR, CDR2 SFDVKD. V shed 0 bases and J shed 7 bases, with 8 bases lying between them. CDR3 amino acids: CATSDLAGRGYTF. The CDR3 nucleotides are TGTGCCACCAGTGATTTGGCGGGTCGTGGCTACACCTTC.

This clonotype was seen a few times. This chain links TRBV6-1 with TRBJ1-5; possibly TRBD1 for D (5 bases). The germline CDR1 and CDR2 sequences are MNHNS and SASEGT. Trimming stripped 2 bases from V and 9 bases from J, with 14 bases between. CDR3 length: 14 amino acids. CDR3: CASSERGRLSPQHF. The CDR3 nucleotides are TGTGCCAGCAGTGAAAGGGGCCGCCTCTCGCCCCAGCATTTT.

The V call is TRBV20-1, the J call TRBJ1-1; possible D gene TRBD1, 5 bases. The V gene's germline CDR1 is DFQATT and CDR2 SNEGSKA (reference sequence). Trimming pared 0 bases from V and 2 bases from J, leaving 13 bases between. This CDR3 is 15 amino acids long. Written as DNA, the CDR3 is TGCAGTGCTAGAGATGGAGGGGTGACTAACACTGAAGCTTTCTTT. It yields the protein CSARDGGVTNTEAFF.

The genes are TRBV2 and TRBJ1-1; 10 bases line up with TRBD1. The CDR3 loop spans 15 amino acids. The germline V gene has CDR1 SNHLY and CDR2 FYNNEI. Trimming removed 7 bases from V and 1 base from J; junction bases left unmatched: 6. This CDR3 reads CASTWTGGGNTEAFF. The CDR3 coding sequence is TGTGCCAGCACCTGGACAGGGGGTGGGAACACTGAAGCTTTCTTT.

V gene TRBV20-1 combines with J gene TRBJ2-4; TRBD1 is a possible D gene (6 bases). The V and J ends lost 6 bases and 6 bases respectively, with 18 bases between them. The CDR3 consists of 14 residues. The germline gives CDR1 DFQATT, CDR2 SNEGSKA (reference sequence). CDR3 nucleotides: TGCAGTGCCCCGAGGGAAGGGGGAGTAAACATTCAGTACTTC. Amino acid sequence: CSAPREGGVNIQYF.

The chain joins TRBV20-1 to TRBJ1-1, with unresolved D. V shed 0 bases and J shed 1 base, with 9 bases lying between them. The CDR3 spans 14 residues. Germline V gene lookup returns CDR1 DFQATT and CDR2 SNEGSKA (reference sequence). CDR3 amino acids: CSAREGSRNTEAFF. CDR3 coding DNA: TGCAGTGCTAGAGAGGGCAGCCGGAACACTGAAGCTTTCTTT.

This clonotype was seen a few times. The CDR3 nucleotides read TGTGCCAGCAGCTTAAGATCGCTAGCGGGAGGGTACAATGAGCAGTTCTTC. This codes for CASSLRSLAGGYNEQFF. The chain couples TRBV7-3 to TRBJ2-1, with TRBD2 identical over 12 bases. CDR1 and CDR2 from the germline V gene are SGHTA and FQGTGA. The V segment lost 1 base and the J segment 4 bases; nucleotides outside the gene matches: 5. The CDR3 extends over 17 amino acids.

The J gene is TRBJ2-1, the V gene TRBV3-1; tentative D call: TRBD2 (6 bases). Germline V gives CDR1 LGHDT, CDR2 YNNKEL (reference sequence). V was cut by 2 bases and J by 6 bases, with 11 bases left in between. The CDR3 contains 14 residues. The CDR3: CASSQRGLLNEQFF. The CDR3 bases are TGTGCCAGCAGCCAACGGGGACTGCTCAATGAGCAGTTCTTC.

This clonotype was seen more than once but under ten times. V is TRBV7-9 and J is TRBJ1-1; possible D gene TRBD1, 5 bases. CDR3 length: 15 amino acids. The germline CDR1 and CDR2 sequences are SEHNR and FQNEAQ (reference sequence). V was clipped by 1 base and J by 4 bases, with 13 bases between them. The CDR3 is CASSLEGPRGTEAFF. As DNA, the CDR3 is TGTGCCAGCAGCTTAGAAGGCCCAAGGGGCACTGAAGCTTTCTTT.

The gene calls are TRBV27 and TRBJ2-1, with 9 bases that match TRBD2. The CDR3 runs 19 residues. J was trimmed by 10 bases and V by 3 bases; bases with no gene match: 22. Per germline, CDR1 MNHEY and CDR2 SMNVEV (reference sequence). Here the CDR3 reads CASSFLGLGKREARNEQFF. In nucleotides, the CDR3 is TGTGCCAGCAGTTTCCTCGGACTGGGGAAGCGGGAGGCCCGAAACGAGCAGTTCTTC.